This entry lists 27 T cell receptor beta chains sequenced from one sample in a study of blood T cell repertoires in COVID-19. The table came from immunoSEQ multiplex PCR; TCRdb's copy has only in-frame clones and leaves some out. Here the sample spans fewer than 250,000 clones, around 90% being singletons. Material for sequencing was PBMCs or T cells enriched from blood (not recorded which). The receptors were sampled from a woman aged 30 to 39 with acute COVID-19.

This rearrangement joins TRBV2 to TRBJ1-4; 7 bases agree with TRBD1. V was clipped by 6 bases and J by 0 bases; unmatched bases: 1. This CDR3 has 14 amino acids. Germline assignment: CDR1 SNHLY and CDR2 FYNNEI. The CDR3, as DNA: TGTGCCAGCAGAGGACAGGCAACTAATGAAAAACTGTTTTTT. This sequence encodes CASRGQATNEKLFF.

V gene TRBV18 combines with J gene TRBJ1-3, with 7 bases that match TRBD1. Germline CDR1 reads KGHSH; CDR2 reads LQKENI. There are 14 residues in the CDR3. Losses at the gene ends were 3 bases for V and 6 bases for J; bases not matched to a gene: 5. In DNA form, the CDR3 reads TGTGCCAGCTCACCGGGACAGATTGTAAACACCATATATTTT. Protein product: CASSPGQIVNTIYF.

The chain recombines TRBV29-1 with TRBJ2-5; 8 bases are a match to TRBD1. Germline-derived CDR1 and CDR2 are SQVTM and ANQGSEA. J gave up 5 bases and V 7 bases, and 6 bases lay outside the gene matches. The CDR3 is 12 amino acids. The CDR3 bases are TGCAGCGCTAGGACAGGGACTGAGACCCAGTACTTC. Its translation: CSARTGTETQYF.

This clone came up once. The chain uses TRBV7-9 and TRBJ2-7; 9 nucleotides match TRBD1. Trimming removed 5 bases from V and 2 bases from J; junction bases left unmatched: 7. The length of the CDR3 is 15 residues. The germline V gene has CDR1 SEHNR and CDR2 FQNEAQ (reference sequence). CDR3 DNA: TGTGCCAGCAGCCACCCGGGACAGGGAGCCTACGAGCAGTACTTC. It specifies CASSHPGQGAYEQYF.

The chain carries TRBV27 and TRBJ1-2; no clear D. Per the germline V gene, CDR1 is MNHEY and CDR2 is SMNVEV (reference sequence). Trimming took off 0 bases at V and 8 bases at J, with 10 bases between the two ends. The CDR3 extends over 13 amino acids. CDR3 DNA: TGTGCCAGCAGTTTATCTGGCGGCCACGGCTACACCTTC. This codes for CASSLSGGHGYTF.

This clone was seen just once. The chain's CDR3 is CASSLGSGGALRSGELFF. The DNA for the CDR3 is TGTGCCAGCAGCTTGGGTAGCGGGGGGGCTCTGAGATCCGGGGAGCTGTTTTTT. V is TRBV5-4 and J is TRBJ2-2; 11 bases match TRBD2. The germline V gene encodes CDR1 SGHNT and CDR2 YYREEE (reference sequence). There are 18 residues in the CDR3. V was clipped by 0 bases and J by 6 bases; unmatched bases: 10.

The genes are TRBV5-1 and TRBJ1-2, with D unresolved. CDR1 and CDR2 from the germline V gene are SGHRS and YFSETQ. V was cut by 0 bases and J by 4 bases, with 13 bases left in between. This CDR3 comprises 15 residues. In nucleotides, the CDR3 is TGCGCCAGCAGCTTGGCCTGGGCGCCTTCCTATGGCTACACCTTC. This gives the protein CASSLAWAPSYGYTF.

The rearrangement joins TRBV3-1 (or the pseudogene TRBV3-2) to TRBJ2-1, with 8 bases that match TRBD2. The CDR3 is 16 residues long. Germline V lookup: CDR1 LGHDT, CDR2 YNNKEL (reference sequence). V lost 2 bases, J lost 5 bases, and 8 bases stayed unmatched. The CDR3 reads CASSQLRSGGNNEQFF. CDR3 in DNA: TGTGCCAGCAGCCAACTAAGAAGCGGGGGCAACAATGAGCAGTTCTTC.

The CDR3 is CASSSPDSYGYTF. CDR3 bases: TGCGCCAGCAGCTCCCCGGACAGTTATGGCTACACCTTC. V usage is TRBV5-1 and J usage is TRBJ1-2; a weak D match, TRBD1 (6 bases). Trimming cost V 3 bases and J 5 bases, with 11 bases left between them. CDR1 and CDR2 (germline): SGHRS, YFSETQ. The CDR3 is 13 residues long.

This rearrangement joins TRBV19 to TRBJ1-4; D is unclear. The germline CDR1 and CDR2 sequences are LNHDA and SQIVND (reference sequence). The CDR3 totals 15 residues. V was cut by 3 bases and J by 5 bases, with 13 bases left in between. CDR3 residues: CASSIMVGSNEKLFF. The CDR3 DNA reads TGTGCCAGTAGTATTATGGTCGGTTCGAATGAAAAACTGTTTTTT.

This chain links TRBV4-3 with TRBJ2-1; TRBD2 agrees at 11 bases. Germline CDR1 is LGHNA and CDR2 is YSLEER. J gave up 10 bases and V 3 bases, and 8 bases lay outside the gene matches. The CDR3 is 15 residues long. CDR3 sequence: CASSHFSGGAGEQFF. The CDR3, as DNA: TGCGCCAGCAGCCACTTTAGCGGGGGGGCCGGGGAGCAGTTCTTC.

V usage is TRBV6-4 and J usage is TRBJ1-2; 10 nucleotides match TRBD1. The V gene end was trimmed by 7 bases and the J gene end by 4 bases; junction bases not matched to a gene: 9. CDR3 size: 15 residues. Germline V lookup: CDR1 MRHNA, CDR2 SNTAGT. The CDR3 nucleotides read TGTGCCAGCAAGCCTGGGGACAGGGGATCCTATGGCTACACCTTC. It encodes CASKPGDRGSYGYTF.

This CDR3 reads CASSVIAGGVYEQYF. The CDR3 region has the DNA TGTGCCAGCAGTGTCATAGCGGGGGGGGTTTACGAGCAGTACTTC. The rearrangement uses TRBV27 and TRBJ2-7, with 11 bases lining up with TRBD2. Germline trimming cut 5 bases from V and 4 bases from J; bases unmatched to any gene: 7. The CDR3 length is 15 residues. CDR1 and CDR2 from the germline V gene are MNHEY and SMNVEV (reference sequence).

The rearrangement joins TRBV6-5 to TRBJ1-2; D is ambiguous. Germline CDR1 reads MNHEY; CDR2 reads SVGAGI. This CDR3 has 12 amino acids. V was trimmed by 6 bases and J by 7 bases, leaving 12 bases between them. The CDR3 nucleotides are TGTGCCAGCAGAACACCCCACATTGGCTACACCTTC. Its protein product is CASRTPHIGYTF.

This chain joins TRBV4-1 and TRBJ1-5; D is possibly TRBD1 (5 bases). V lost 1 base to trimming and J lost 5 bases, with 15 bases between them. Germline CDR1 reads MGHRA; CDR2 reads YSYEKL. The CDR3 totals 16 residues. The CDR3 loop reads CASSQGLWGGDQPQHF. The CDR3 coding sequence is TGCGCCAGCAGCCAAGGCCTCTGGGGCGGGGATCAGCCCCAGCATTTT.

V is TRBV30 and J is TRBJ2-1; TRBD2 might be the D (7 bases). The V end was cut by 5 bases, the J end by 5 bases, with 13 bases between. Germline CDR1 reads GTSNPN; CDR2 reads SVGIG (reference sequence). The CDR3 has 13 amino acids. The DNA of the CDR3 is TGTGCCTGGGGGGGGGACACCGACAATGAGCAGTTCTTC. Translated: CAWGGDTDNEQFF.

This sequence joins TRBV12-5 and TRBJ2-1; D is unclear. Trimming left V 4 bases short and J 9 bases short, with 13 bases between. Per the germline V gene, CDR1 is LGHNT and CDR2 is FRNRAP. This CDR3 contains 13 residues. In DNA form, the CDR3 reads TGTGCTAGTGGTTCCACCCCGGCAGGTGAGCAGTTCTTC. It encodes CASGSTPAGEQFF.

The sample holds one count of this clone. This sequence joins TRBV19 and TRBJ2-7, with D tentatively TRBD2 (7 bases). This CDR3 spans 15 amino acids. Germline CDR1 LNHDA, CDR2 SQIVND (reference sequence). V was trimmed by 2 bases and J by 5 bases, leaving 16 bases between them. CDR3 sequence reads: CASSIRGGGLHEQYF. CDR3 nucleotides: TGTGCCAGTAGTATAAGGGGGGGCGGTCTCCACGAGCAGTACTTC.

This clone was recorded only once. The CDR3 DNA reads as TGTGCCAGCAGCCCCAAGCCAGGGAATAACTATGGCTACACCTTC. Amino acid sequence: CASSPKPGNNYGYTF. V and J are TRBV9 and TRBJ1-2; D possibly corresponds to TRBD1 (5 bases). The CDR3 length is 15 residues. The germline V and J ends were trimmed by 4 bases and 1 base, with 14 bases remaining between them. Germline loops: CDR1 SGDLS, CDR2 YYNGEE.

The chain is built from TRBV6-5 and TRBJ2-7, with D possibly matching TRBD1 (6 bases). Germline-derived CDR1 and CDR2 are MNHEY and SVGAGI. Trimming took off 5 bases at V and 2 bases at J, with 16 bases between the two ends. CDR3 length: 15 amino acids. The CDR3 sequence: CASSPRVRGTYEQYF. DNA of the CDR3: TGTGCCAGCAGTCCCCGGGTCAGGGGAACCTACGAGCAGTACTTC.

The CDR3, as DNA: TGTGCCAGCAGCTCTCGGGGGGCGAATGAGCAGTTCTTC. It translates to CASSSRGANEQFF. The V gene is TRBV5-8, the J gene TRBJ2-1; the D gene is possibly TRBD2 (7 bases). Trimming took off 3 bases at V and 7 bases at J, with 11 bases between the two ends. This CDR3 region has 13 residues. Germline V CDR1 and CDR2: SGHTS, YDEGEE. Filled out from reference TRBV5-8 and TRBJ2-1, the complete variable domain reads EAGVTQSPTHLIKTRGQQATLRCSPISGHTSVYWYQQALGLGLQFLLWYDEGEERNRGNFPPRFSGRQFPNYSSELNVNALELEDSALYLCASSSRGANEQFFGPGTRLTVL.

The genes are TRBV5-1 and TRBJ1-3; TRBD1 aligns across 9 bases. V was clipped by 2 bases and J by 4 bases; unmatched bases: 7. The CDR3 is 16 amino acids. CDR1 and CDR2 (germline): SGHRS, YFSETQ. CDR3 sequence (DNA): TGCGCCAGCAGCTTCGCCGGGACAGGGTTCGGAAACACCATATATTTT. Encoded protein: CASSFAGTGFGNTIYF.

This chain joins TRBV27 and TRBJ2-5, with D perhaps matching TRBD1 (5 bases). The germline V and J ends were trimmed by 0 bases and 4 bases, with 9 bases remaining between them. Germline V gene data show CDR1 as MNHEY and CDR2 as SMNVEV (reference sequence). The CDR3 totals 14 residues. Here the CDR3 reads CASSLSQGSETQYF. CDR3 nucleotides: TGTGCCAGCAGTTTATCGCAGGGCTCAGAGACCCAGTACTTC.

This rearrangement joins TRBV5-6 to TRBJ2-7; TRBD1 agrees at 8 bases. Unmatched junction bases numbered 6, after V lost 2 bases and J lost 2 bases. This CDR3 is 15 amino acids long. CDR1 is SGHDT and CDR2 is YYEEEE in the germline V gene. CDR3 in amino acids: CASSFGRDRTYEQYF. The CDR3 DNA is TGTGCCAGCAGCTTTGGTCGGGACAGGACCTACGAGCAGTACTTC.

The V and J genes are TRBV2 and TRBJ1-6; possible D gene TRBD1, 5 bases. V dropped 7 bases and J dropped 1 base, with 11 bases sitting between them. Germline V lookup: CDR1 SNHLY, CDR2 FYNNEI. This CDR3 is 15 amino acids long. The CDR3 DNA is TGTGCCAGCACCCCAGGGTATTCCTATAATTCACCCCTCCACTTT. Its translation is CASTPGYSYNSPLHF.

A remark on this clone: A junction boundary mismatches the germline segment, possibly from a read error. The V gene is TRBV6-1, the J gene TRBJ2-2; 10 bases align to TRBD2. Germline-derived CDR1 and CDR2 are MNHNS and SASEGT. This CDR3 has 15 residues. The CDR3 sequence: CASSKAGGSSGELFF. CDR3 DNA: TGTGCCAGCAGTAAAGCGGGGGGGTCTAGCGGGGAGCTGTTTTTT.

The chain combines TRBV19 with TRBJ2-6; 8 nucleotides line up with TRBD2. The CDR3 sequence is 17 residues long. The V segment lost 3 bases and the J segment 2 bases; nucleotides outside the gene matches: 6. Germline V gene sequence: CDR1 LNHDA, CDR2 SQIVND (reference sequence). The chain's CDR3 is CASSIGTSFTGANVLTF. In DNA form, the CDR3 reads TGTGCCAGTAGTATCGGGACTAGTTTCACTGGGGCCAACGTCCTGACTTTC.